The sequence of this TCR beta chain was determined in a study of OX40 agonist ivuxolimab in advanced cancers. Overall study context: Ivuxolimab, an antibody that agonizes OX40 (CD134), was administered to the patients.

This CDR3 spans 14 amino acids. The germline CDR1 and CDR2 sequences are SGHTA and FQGNSA. Trimming pared 3 bases from V and 4 bases from J, leaving 12 bases between. TCRdb keeps only in-frame clones here, not all; method: immunoSEQ multiplex PCR. The sample records 50,000 to 55,000 clones, around 87% being singletons. This sequence joins TRBV7-2 and TRBJ1-1; possibly TRBD1 for D (5 bases). Here the sequenced sample was CD4+ or CD8+ T cells sorted from blood, taken in a trial of the OX40 agonist ivuxolimab. The sequence came from an adult with an advanced solid tumor such as melanoma, head and neck, liver or kidney cancer. The CDR3 DNA sequence: TGTGCCAGCAGCTTCAGGGAAGGGAGCACTGAAGCTTTCTTT. It yields the protein CASSFREGSTEAFF.